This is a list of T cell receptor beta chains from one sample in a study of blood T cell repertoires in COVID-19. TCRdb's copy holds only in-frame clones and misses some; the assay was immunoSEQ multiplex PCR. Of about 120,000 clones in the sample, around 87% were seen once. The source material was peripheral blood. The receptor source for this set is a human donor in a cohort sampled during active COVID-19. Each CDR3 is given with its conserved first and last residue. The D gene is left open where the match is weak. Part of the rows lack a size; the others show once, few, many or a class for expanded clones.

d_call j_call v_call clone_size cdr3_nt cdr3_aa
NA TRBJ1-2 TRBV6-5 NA TGTGCCACCTACAACAACCAGGATTACTATGGCTACACCTTC CATYNNQDYYGYTF
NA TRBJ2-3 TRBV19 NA TGTGCCAGTAGTATCGGATGGCGGGCCACAGATACGCAGTATTTT CASSIGWRATDTQYF
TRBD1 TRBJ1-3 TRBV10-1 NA TGCGCCAGCAGGACCGAGACAGGGGGTTGTGGAAACACCATATATTTT CASRTETGGCGNTIYF
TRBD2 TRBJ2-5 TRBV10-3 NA TGTGCCTCCAACCGGGGACTAAACCAAGAGACCCAGTACTTC CASNRGLNQETQYF
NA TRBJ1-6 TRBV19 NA TGTGCCAGTAGTAGGGACATCGCTGCTTCACCCCTCCACTTT CASSRDIAASPLHF
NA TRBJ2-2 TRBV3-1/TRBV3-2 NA TGTGCCAGCAGCCAAGATCGAAGACTTGAGCTGTTTTTT CASSQDRRLELFF
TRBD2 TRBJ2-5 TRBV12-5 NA TGTGCTAGTGGTTTGGCCAGACTAGCGGGAGGGGGGGAAGAGACCCAGTACTTC CASGLARLAGGGEETQYF
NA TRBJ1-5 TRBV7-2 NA TGTGCCAGCAGCTTACCGGACAGTTTATTACCCCAGCATTTT CASSLPDSLLPQHF
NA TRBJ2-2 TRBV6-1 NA TGTGCCAGCAGTGCTAGACTTGACAGGACCGGCACCGGGGAGCTGTTTTTT CASSARLDRTGTGELFF
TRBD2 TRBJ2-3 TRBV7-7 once TGTGCTAGCAGCGCCGGACTAGCGGGCAGCACAGATACGCAGTATTTT CASSAGLAGSTDTQYF
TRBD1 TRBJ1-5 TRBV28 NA TGTGCCAGCAGACGCCGGGACAGGGGAAATCAGCCCCAGCATTTT CASRRRDRGNQPQHF
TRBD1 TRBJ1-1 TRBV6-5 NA TGTGCCAGCAGCCAAGAGGGGGCACCGGTTTTGGAAGCTTTCTTT CASSQEGAPVLEAFF
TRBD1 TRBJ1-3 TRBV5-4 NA TGTGCCAGCAGCGCGGGACAGCCCTCTGGAAACACCATATATTTT CASSAGQPSGNTIYF
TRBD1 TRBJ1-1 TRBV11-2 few TGTGCCAGCAGCTTACTAGGGACAGCCTCGAACACTGAAGCTTTCTTT CASSLLGTASNTEAFF
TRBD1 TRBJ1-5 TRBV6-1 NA TGTGCCAGCAGTGAAGGACAGGGGGGGAGGCAGCCCCAGCATTTT CASSEGQGGRQPQHF
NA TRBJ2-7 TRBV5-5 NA TGTGCCAGCAGCCCCCCGGGCTACGAGCAGTACTTC CASSPPGYEQYF
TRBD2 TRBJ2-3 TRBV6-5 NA TGTGCCAGCAGTTACTCGGCTACTAGCGGGGGAGATACGCAGTATTTT CASSYSATSGGDTQYF
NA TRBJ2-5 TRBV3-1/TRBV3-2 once TGTGCCAGCAGCCCCCTTGGAGGGGCCAGCGAGACCCAGTACTTC CASSPLGGASETQYF
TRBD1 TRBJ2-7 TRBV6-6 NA TGTGCCAGCAGTCGCAAGACAGGGACCGTCACCTACGAGCAGTACTTC CASSRKTGTVTYEQYF
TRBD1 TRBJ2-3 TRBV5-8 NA TGTGCCAGCAGTCATAACAGGGGACCCACAGATACGCAGTATTTT CASSHNRGPTDTQYF
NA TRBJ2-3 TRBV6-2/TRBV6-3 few TGTGCCAGCAGTTTAGTGGGCGGGTTGGATACGCAGTATTTT CASSLVGGLDTQYF
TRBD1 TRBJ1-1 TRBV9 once TGTGCCAGCAGCGTAGGGGACAGGGAGACCACTGAAGCTTTCTTT CASSVGDRETTEAFF
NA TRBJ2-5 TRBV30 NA TGTGCCTGGAGTGTAAAGGGAGAAGAGACCCAGTACTTC CAWSVKGEETQYF
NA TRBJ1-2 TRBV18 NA TGTGCCAGCTCACCAGAACAGCGGGTGGGTGGCTACACCTTC CASSPEQRVGGYTF
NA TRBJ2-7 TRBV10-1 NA TGCGCCAGCAGTCAGTTTAGGAGTTCCGAGCAGTACTTC CASSQFRSSEQYF
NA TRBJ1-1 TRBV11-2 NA TGTGCCAGCAGCTTACCCAGACAGAACACTGAAGCTTTCTTT CASSLPRQNTEAFF
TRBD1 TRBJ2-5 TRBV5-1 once TGCGCCAGCAGCTTGGTGCCAGGGGGCGCGGAGACCCAGTACTTC CASSLVPGGAETQYF
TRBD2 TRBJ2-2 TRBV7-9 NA TGTGCCAGCAGGCTGATAGCGGGAGTAAACACCGGGGAGCTGTTTTTT CASRLIAGVNTGELFF
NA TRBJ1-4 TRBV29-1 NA TGCAGCGTTGTTATGCGGGTCGGCTCCTTTAATGAAAAACTGTTTTTT CSVVMRVGSFNEKLFF
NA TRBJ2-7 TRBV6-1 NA TGTGCCAGCAGTGAAGCTATGCGGGGTTACGAGCAGTACTTC CASSEAMRGYEQYF
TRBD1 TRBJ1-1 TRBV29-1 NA TGCAGCTTAACAGGGGATAACACTGAAGCTTTCTTT CSLTGDNTEAFF
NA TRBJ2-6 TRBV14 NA TGTGCCAGCAGCATGGGACTTTTAAACTCTGGGGCCAACGTCCTGACTTTC CASSMGLLNSGANVLTF
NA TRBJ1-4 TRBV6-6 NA TGTGCCAGCAGTCCTTACGGACGGGAACACCGCAGCACCTCCCGTCGATTGTTTTTT CASSPYGREHRSTSRRLFF
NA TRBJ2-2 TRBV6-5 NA TGTGCCAGCAGTTACAGCCCAGGGGTGGGCGGGGAGCTGTTTTTT CASSYSPGVGGELFF
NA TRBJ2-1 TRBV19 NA TGTGCCAGTAGGGGCTTGTTCAATGAGCAGTTCTTC CASRGLFNEQFF
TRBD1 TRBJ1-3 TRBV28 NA TGTGCCAGCAGTTTAACAGGGGTTGGAAACACCATATATTTT CASSLTGVGNTIYF
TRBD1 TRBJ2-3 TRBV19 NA TGTGCCAGTAGTATCTGGGGACAGGGGACCACAGATACGCAGTATTTT CASSIWGQGTTDTQYF
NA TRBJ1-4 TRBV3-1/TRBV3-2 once TGTGCCAGCAGCCATGACAGGCTGGGAATTGCAACTAATGAAAAACTGTTTTTT CASSHDRLGIATNEKLFF
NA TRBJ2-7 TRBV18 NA TGTGCCAGCTCACTTCCCCGGGGGACCGCCGAGCAGTACTTC CASSLPRGTAEQYF
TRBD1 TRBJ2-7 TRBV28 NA TGTGCCAGCAGTTCCCCCGCCGAGACAGGGGGCTACGAGCAGTACTTC CASSSPAETGGYEQYF
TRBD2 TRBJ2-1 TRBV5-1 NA TGCGCCAGCAGCTGGGCGAGCAGCGGGAGCACCGGTGAGCAGTTCTTC CASSWASSGSTGEQFF
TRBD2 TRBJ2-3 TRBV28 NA TGTGCCAGCAGGTTACTAGCGGGAGAGCAAGATACGCAGTATTTT CASRLLAGEQDTQYF
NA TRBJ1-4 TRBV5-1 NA TGCGCCAGCAAAGTCGGAGGAACTAATGAAAAACTGTTTTTT CASKVGGTNEKLFF